This T cell receptor beta chain is from a study of blood T cell repertoires in COVID-19. Study information: Researchers got acute and convalescent COVID-19 samples from the United States, Italy and Spain.

Measured with immunoSEQ multiplex PCR; TCRdb has only the in-frame clones, and not every one. The repertoire has around 120,000 clones, about nine tenths of them found once; the top ten carry under 2%. Sequenced: peripheral blood. This receptor was obtained from a human donor with active COVID-19. The donor label of this sample is uncertain.

In DNA, the CDR3 is TGTGCCAGCAGCCCCCGACTAGCGGGGGGCTGGTACCAAGAGACCCAGTACTTC. Translated, it gives CASSPRLAGGWYQETQYF. V gene TRBV7-2 combines with J gene TRBJ2-5; TRBD2 matches at 13 bases. Unmatched junction bases numbered 9, after V lost 5 bases and J lost 0 bases. The CDR3 sequence is 18 residues long. Looked up from germline, CDR1 is SGHTA and CDR2 is FQGNSA.